A single sample gave rise to the 29 T cell receptor beta chains below, sequenced in a study of cytomegalovirus exposure and HLA in healthy donors. TCRdb's table, derived via immunoSEQ multiplex PCR, lists solely in-frame clones and lacks some. The data show about 150,000 clones, 80% to 90% seen once. The specimen sequenced was PBMCs. The receptors originated from a man aged 18 to 30 in good health and CMV-seropositive.

This chain joins TRBV9 and TRBJ1-5, with D possibly being TRBD1 (6 bases). CDR1 is SGDLS and CDR2 is YYNGEE in the germline V gene. The V end lost 5 bases, the J end lost 2 bases, and 11 bases lay between the germline ends. CDR3 length equals 14 residues. CDR3 sequence reads: CASSEAGGNQPQHF. The CDR3 region has the DNA TGTGCCAGCAGTGAGGCAGGGGGCAATCAGCCCCAGCATTTT.

The V call is TRBV7-2, the J call TRBJ2-1; 14 nucleotides agree with TRBD2. The V gene end was trimmed by 5 bases and the J gene end by 8 bases; junction bases not matched to a gene: 5. CDR3 size: 15 residues. Germline V gene lookup returns CDR1 SGHTA and CDR2 FQGNSA. The CDR3 is CASSHGTSGSDEQFF. CDR3 DNA sequence: TGTGCCAGCAGCCACGGGACTAGCGGGAGTGATGAGCAGTTCTTC.

The J gene is TRBJ2-3, the V gene TRBV9; TRBD2 aligns across 10 bases. Germline V gene sequence: CDR1 SGDLS, CDR2 YYNGEE. Losses at the gene ends were 4 bases for V and 4 bases for J; bases not matched to a gene: 3. The CDR3 runs 14 residues. This CDR3 is CASSPSGGADTQYF. Written as DNA, the CDR3 is TGTGCCAGCAGCCCGAGCGGGGGGGCAGATACGCAGTATTTT.

The V gene is TRBV30, the J gene TRBJ1-2; D perhaps matches TRBD1 (6 bases). Trimming pared 4 bases from V and 1 base from J, leaving 19 bases between. The germline V gene has CDR1 GTSNPN and CDR2 SVGIG (reference sequence). The CDR3 is 16 residues long. The CDR3 coding sequence is TGTGCCTGGACCAGTGGGGGGGGCGAGGGTAACTATGGCTACACCTTC. Its protein is CAWTSGGGEGNYGYTF.

V is TRBV19 and J is TRBJ1-5, with D unresolved. Trimming cost V 7 bases and J 5 bases, with 9 bases left between them. CDR3 length equals 12 residues. The germline V gene encodes CDR1 LNHDA and CDR2 SQIVND (reference sequence). In DNA form, the CDR3 reads TGTGCCAGTAACGAGGGATATCAGCCCCAGCATTTT. This codes for CASNEGYQPQHF.

The V and J genes are TRBV6-7 and TRBJ2-7, with D tentatively TRBD1 (6 bases). TRBV6-7 is recorded as an ORF, its role being uncertain. V was pared by 5 bases and J by 3 bases, with 20 bases between. The CDR3 has 16 residues. CDR3 nucleotides: TGTGCCAGCAGTGACCCCAGGGGACGAAGGATCTACGAGCAGTACTTC. Translating it yields CASSDPRGRRIYEQYF.

V is TRBV5-4 and J is TRBJ2-3; D might be TRBD1 (6 bases). This CDR3 region has 16 residues. CDR1 is SGHNT, CDR2 YYREEE, per germline (reference sequence). Trimming cost V 4 bases and J 2 bases, with 17 bases left between them. CDR3 sequence: CASSVGSRTDTDTQYF. CDR3 nucleotides: TGTGCCAGCAGCGTTGGATCCCGGACAGACACAGATACGCAGTATTTT.

The CDR3 protein is CAHLPGPTYGYTF. DNA for the CDR3: TGTGCCCACCTCCCTGGGCCAACCTATGGCTACACCTTC. The chain uses TRBV30 and TRBJ1-2; D is unclear. This CDR3 is built from 13 residues. The V end lost 8 bases, the J end lost 4 bases, and 17 bases lay between the germline ends. Germline assignment: CDR1 GTSNPN and CDR2 SVGIG (reference sequence).

This clone was picked up one time. V usage is TRBV5-1 and J usage is TRBJ1-2; D unresolved. Germline-derived CDR1 and CDR2 are SGHRS and YFSETQ. The CDR3 runs 13 residues. V dropped 3 bases and J dropped 6 bases, with 12 bases sitting between them. The CDR3 DNA reads as TGCGCCAGCAGCTCCGGAGTGGTGGATGGCTACACCTTC. This gives the protein CASSSGVVDGYTF.

This chain joins TRBV2 and TRBJ1-1; 10 bases are shared with TRBD1. CDR3 length equals 12 residues. The germline CDR1 and CDR2 sequences are SNHLY and FYNNEI. V lost 4 bases to trimming and J lost 11 bases; unmatched junction nucleotides: 4. Here the CDR3 reads CASSGQGAGAFF. CDR3 sequence (DNA): TGTGCCAGCAGTGGACAGGGGGCAGGGGCTTTCTTT.

This chain uses TRBV11-3 with TRBJ2-3; 9 nucleotides align to TRBD2. CDR3 size: 16 residues. Germline assignment: CDR1 SGHNT and CDR2 YENEEA. With 4 bases clipped from V and 4 bases from J, the junction kept 9 bases outside the gene matches. This CDR3 reads CASSSGPSGVADTQYF. Here the CDR3 DNA reads TGTGCCAGCAGCTCGGGACCTAGCGGGGTGGCAGATACGCAGTATTTT.

This clone was seen a single time. The V call is TRBV29-1, the J call TRBJ1-1, with D possibly being TRBD1 (5 bases). CDR1 SQVTM and CDR2 ANQGSEA come from the germline V gene. The CDR3 spans 13 residues. The V end lost 8 bases, the J end lost 6 bases, and 19 bases lay between the germline ends. The CDR3 is CSIVDFLGAEAFF. The DNA for the CDR3 is TGCAGCATCGTCGACTTTCTAGGGGCTGAAGCTTTCTTT.

J is TRBJ2-7 and V is TRBV7-9; the D is unclear. CDR1 and CDR2 from the germline V gene are SEHNR and FQNEAQ (reference sequence). Between the trimmed V and J ends, which lost 4 bases and 3 bases, there was a span of 7 bases. The CDR3 is 12 residues long. The CDR3 coding sequence is TGTGCCAGCAGCTCTAAGAACTACGAGCAGTACTTC. Amino acid sequence: CASSSKNYEQYF.

The chain has TRBV5-1 and TRBJ1-1; 9 bases match TRBD1. CDR1 and CDR2 (germline): SGHRS, YFSETQ. J lost 4 bases, V lost 5 bases, and 9 bases had no gene match. The length of the CDR3 is 15 residues. Written as DNA, the CDR3 is TGCGCCAGCAGGGAGGGACAGGGCGGTACCACTGAAGCTTTCTTT. Its translation: CASREGQGGTTEAFF.

The chain employs TRBV27 and TRBJ2-3; 13 nucleotides align to TRBD2. The germline V gene has CDR1 MNHEY and CDR2 SMNVEV (reference sequence). The CDR3 extends over 16 amino acids. J was trimmed by 6 bases and V by 4 bases; bases with no gene match: 7. DNA for the CDR3: TGTGCCAGCAGTTCCCCACTAGCGGGGGGGCTCGATACGCAGTATTTT. This translates into CASSSPLAGGLDTQYF.

The rearrangement joins TRBV19 to TRBJ2-3; the match to TRBD1 covers 7 bases. Trimming at V came to 5 bases and at J to 2 bases, leaving 4 bases not matched to a gene. The CDR3 contains 14 residues. Germline V gene sequence: CDR1 LNHDA, CDR2 SQIVND (reference sequence). CDR3 DNA: TGTGCCAGTAGTCAAACAGGGGTCACAGATACGCAGTATTTT. Its translation: CASSQTGVTDTQYF.

The V call is TRBV19, the J call TRBJ1-2, with TRBD1 as a possible D gene (5 bases). Trimming cost V 6 bases and J 1 base, with 12 bases left between them. Germline V gives CDR1 LNHDA, CDR2 SQIVND (reference sequence). CDR3 length: 14 residues. The CDR3 sequence is CASRTQDVNYGYTF. DNA of the CDR3: TGTGCCAGTAGGACACAGGATGTTAACTATGGCTACACCTTC.

The V gene is TRBV27, the J gene TRBJ2-2, with D hard to call. V dropped 6 bases and J dropped 1 base, with 9 bases sitting between them. Germline V gives CDR1 MNHEY, CDR2 SMNVEV (reference sequence). This CDR3 comprises 14 residues. CDR3 sequence: CASSPPGNTGELFF. CDR3 sequence (DNA): TGTGCCAGCAGCCCGCCAGGGAACACCGGGGAGCTGTTTTTT.

The V and J genes are TRBV30 and TRBJ2-1; 10 nucleotides align to TRBD2. The V and J ends lost 3 bases and 7 bases, in that order; junction bases with no gene match: 3. The CDR3 is 13 residues long. Per germline, CDR1 GTSNPN and CDR2 SVGIG (reference sequence). Here the CDR3 DNA reads TGTGCCTGGAGACGAGCGGGGGGGAATGAGCAGTTCTTC. Its translation: CAWRRAGGNEQFF.

CDR3 in DNA: TGTGCCAGCAGCCGGGCAGGGGTCGAGCAGTACTTC. It translates to CASSRAGVEQYF. The V and J genes are TRBV6-5 and TRBJ2-7; maybe TRBD1 (6 bases). V was trimmed by 6 bases and J by 6 bases, leaving 12 bases between them. The CDR3 loop spans 12 amino acids. CDR1 and CDR2 (germline): MNHEY, SVGAGI.

V usage is TRBV11-2 and J usage is TRBJ2-1; 8 positions match TRBD2. The CDR3 sequence is 15 residues long. With 6 bases clipped from V and 1 base from J, the junction kept 5 bases outside the gene matches. CDR1 is SGHAT and CDR2 is FQNNGV in the germline V gene. The chain's CDR3 is CASRFSGASYNEQFF. CDR3 coding DNA: TGTGCCAGCAGATTTAGCGGGGCATCCTACAATGAGCAGTTCTTC.

This chain connects TRBV15 to TRBJ2-7, with D uncertain. The CDR3 consists of 16 residues. The V end lost 6 bases, the J end lost 0 bases, and 18 bases lay between the germline ends. The germline gives CDR1 LNHNV, CDR2 YYDKDF (reference sequence). CDR3 bases: TGTGCCACCAGGGATCCTCTGCGCGGTAGCTCCTACGAGCAGTACTTC. This encodes CATRDPLRGSSYEQYF. The full variable domain, completed using reference TRBV15 and TRBJ2-7, is DAMVIQNPRYQVTQFGKPVTLSCSQTLNHNVMYWYQQKSSQAPKLLFHYYDKDFNNEADTPDNFQSRRPNTSFCFLDIRSPGLGDTAMYLCATRDPLRGSSYEQYFGPGTRLTVT.

This chain connects TRBV5-1 to TRBJ2-1, with no clear D. The germline CDR1 and CDR2 sequences are SGHRS and YFSETQ. Between the trimmed V and J ends, which lost 1 base and 2 bases, there was a span of 4 bases. The CDR3 spans 13 residues. CDR3 DNA: TGCGCCAGCAGCTTGAATACCTACAATGAGCAGTTCTTC. Translation gives CASSLNTYNEQFF.

The chain carries TRBV27 and TRBJ2-7; D might be TRBD1 (6 bases). CDR3 length equals 14 residues. The germline V and J ends were trimmed by 5 bases and 2 bases, with 13 bases remaining between them. Germline values: CDR1 MNHEY, CDR2 SMNVEV (reference sequence). In DNA, the CDR3 is TGTGCCAGCAGTCCCGGGACAACCACCTACGAGCAGTACTTC. It codes for CASSPGTTTYEQYF.

This chain connects TRBV11-3 to TRBJ2-1; D possibly corresponds to TRBD2 (6 bases). Per germline, CDR1 SGHNT and CDR2 YENEEA. This CDR3 comprises 16 residues. V was shortened by 2 bases and J by 0 bases, with 11 bases between the two germline ends. CDR3 protein: CASSLLGGSSYNEQFF. The CDR3 coding sequence is TGTGCCAGCAGCTTACTCGGAGGGAGCTCCTACAATGAGCAGTTCTTC. Looking up the rest from reference TRBV11-3 and TRBJ2-1 gives the full variable domain: EAGVVQSPRYKIIEKKQPVAFWCNPISGHNTLYWYLQNLGQGPELLIRYENEEAVDDSQLPKDRFSAERLKGVDSTLKIQPAELGDSAVYLCASSLLGGSSYNEQFFGPGTRLTVL.

The V and J genes are TRBV6-5 and TRBJ1-2; tentative D call: TRBD1 (5 bases). V was cut by 6 bases and J by 3 bases, with 17 bases left in between. The CDR3 spans 15 residues. Germline loops: CDR1 MNHEY, CDR2 SVGAGI. The CDR3 bases are TGTGCCAGCAGAAGGGCGGGGGGGATGGACTATGGCTACACCTTC. It encodes CASRRAGGMDYGYTF.

This chain joins TRBV6-6 and TRBJ1-2, with 7 bases aligning to TRBD1. The V gene end was trimmed by 2 bases and the J gene end by 5 bases; junction bases not matched to a gene: 5. CDR3 length: 14 residues. Germline V gene data show CDR1 as MNHNY and CDR2 as SVGAGI (reference sequence). As DNA, the CDR3 is TGTGCCAGCAGTTACGGGGGACAGAAGTATGGCTACACCTTC. Encoded protein: CASSYGGQKYGYTF.

The gene calls are TRBV28 and TRBJ1-1; 9 nucleotides line up with TRBD1. Germline V gene data show CDR1 as MDHEN and CDR2 as SYDVKM. CDR3 size: 18 residues. With V trimmed by 1 base and J by 1 base, 10 bases remained unmatched. The DNA for the CDR3 is TGTGCCAGCAGTTTATATTGGGGTGAGGGACAGGGGAACACTGAAGCTTTCTTT. This sequence encodes CASSLYWGEGQGNTEAFF.

The chain uses TRBV5-6 and TRBJ1-5, with D perhaps TRBD1 (6 bases). The CDR3 extends over 15 amino acids. The V gene's germline CDR1 is SGHDT and CDR2 YYEEEE. V lost 0 bases and J 6 bases, leaving 13 bases between the germline ends. The CDR3 DNA sequence: TGTGCCAGCAGCTTGGAAAAGGGGGTTGGTCAGCCCCAGCATTTT. It encodes CASSLEKGVGQPQHF.